This TCR beta chain was identified during a study of T cells in localized non-small cell lung cancer. Overall study findings and caveats: Measurement of T cell clonality placed uninvolved adjacent lung highest, above the level in tumor. Of the top 100 tumor clones, median about 53 were in adjacent lung, some 29 among its top 100. Heterogeneity remains possible, as sequencing covered one tumor region only. Higher adjacent-lung clonality was associated with shorter survival.

V dropped 5 bases and J dropped 5; count of bases not matched to a gene: 7. The V gene's germline CDR1 is SGHNT and CDR2 YENEEA. CDR3 length equals 15 residues. In regard to this clone: Its antigen is unidentified.

The protocol was immunoSEQ multiplex PCR, while the TCRdb copy is restricted to in-frame clones and leaves out a portion. The sample includes approximately 52,000 clones, roughly 80% of them seen just once. This TCR was recovered from a man aged 35 to 69 with stage I squamous cell lung carcinoma. The rearrangement uses TRBV11-3 and TRBJ2-1; 9 bases line up with TRBD2. The sequencing here drew on peripheral blood, taken before any cancer treatment. CDR3 protein: CASSPSGGTNNEQFF. Written as DNA, the CDR3 is TGTGCCAGCAGCCCCAGCGGGGGGACGAACAATGAGCAGTTCTTC.